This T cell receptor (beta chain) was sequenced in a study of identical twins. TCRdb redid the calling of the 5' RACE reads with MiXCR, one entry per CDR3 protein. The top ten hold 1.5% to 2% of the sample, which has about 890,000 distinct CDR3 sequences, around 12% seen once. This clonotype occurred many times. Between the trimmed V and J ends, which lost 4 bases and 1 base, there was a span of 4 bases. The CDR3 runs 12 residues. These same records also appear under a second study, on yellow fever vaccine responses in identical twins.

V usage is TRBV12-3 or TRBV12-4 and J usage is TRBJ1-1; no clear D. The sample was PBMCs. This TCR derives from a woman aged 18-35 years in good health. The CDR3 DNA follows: TGTGCCAGCAGTTGGACGAACACTGAAGCTTTCTTT. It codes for CASSWTNTEAFF.